The 21 T cell receptor beta chains listed next were all sequenced from one sample in a study of T cell responses to AZD1222 COVID-19 vaccine. The repertoire was sequenced with immunoSEQ multiplex PCR; TCRdb's copy has only in-frame clones and lacks some. In the table there are approximately 120,000 clones, roughly 88% of which are singletons. Here the sequenced sample was peripheral blood, taken on day 0 of AZD1222 vaccination. The receptors shown here come from an adult in good health.

The chain recombines TRBV19 with TRBJ2-7, with 9 bases that match TRBD1. Germline assignment: CDR1 LNHDA and CDR2 SQIVND (reference sequence). The CDR3 loop spans 12 amino acids. The trim removed 8 bases at V and 3 bases at J, leaving 2 bases unmatched. CDR3 sequence reads: CASADRGYEQYF. For the CDR3, the DNA is TGTGCCAGTGCGGACAGGGGCTACGAGCAGTACTTC.

The J gene is TRBJ2-7, the V gene TRBV24-1; D not certain. The CDR3 is 12 residues long. V lost 7 bases to trimming and J lost 1 base, with 7 bases between them. Germline V lookup: CDR1 KGHDR, CDR2 SFDVKD. The CDR3 protein is CATRAPSYEQYF. CDR3 nucleotide sequence: TGTGCCACCAGGGCCCCTTCCTACGAGCAGTACTTC.

The chain combines TRBV7-3 with TRBJ2-1; TRBD2 is a possible D gene (7 bases). CDR3 length: 18 residues. Per germline, CDR1 SGHTA and CDR2 FQGTGA. Deletions cut 1 base from V and 0 bases from J, with 16 bases between. The CDR3, as DNA: TGTGCCAGCAGCTTAAACATCGGGGGGCTCAGCTCCTACAATGAGCAGTTCTTC. It encodes CASSLNIGGLSSYNEQFF.

The chain couples TRBV12-3 or TRBV12-4 to TRBJ1-2, with D possibly TRBD1 on 6 matching bases. This CDR3 comprises 13 residues. Trimming removed 3 bases at V and 7 bases at J, with 12 bases between. CDR3 sequence (DNA): TGTGCCAGCAGTTTCCGGGGGGCTGGTGGCTACACCTTC. Residues: CASSFRGAGGYTF.

V is TRBV5-4 and J is TRBJ2-4; no reliable D call. Per germline, CDR1 SGHNT and CDR2 YYREEE (reference sequence). This CDR3 has 14 amino acids. V was shortened by 5 bases and J by 2 bases, with 11 bases between the two germline ends. CDR3 sequence: CASSVQTPKNIQYF. The CDR3 coding sequence is TGTGCCAGCAGTGTACAGACCCCCAAAAACATTCAGTACTTC.

This sequence joins TRBV7-6 and TRBJ2-2; D is perhaps TRBD2 (5 bases). Germline loops: CDR1 SGHVS, CDR2 FNYEAQ. V lost 5 bases to trimming and J lost 7 bases, with 17 bases between them. The CDR3 extends over 15 amino acids. In DNA, the CDR3 is TGTGCCAGCAGCAGCCCTAGTATCGGAGGCGGGGAGCTGTTTTTT. Translated: CASSSPSIGGGELFF.

The chain combines TRBV19 with TRBJ1-3; no definite D call. Trimming took 6 bases from V and 0 from J, leaving 9 bases between them. This CDR3 comprises 14 residues. Germline V gene sequence: CDR1 LNHDA, CDR2 SQIVND (reference sequence). DNA of the CDR3: TGTGCCAGTAGGCTCCAGAGCTCTGGAAACACCATATATTTT. Its translation is CASRLQSSGNTIYF.

The chain recombines TRBV5-1 with TRBJ1-2; no reliable D call. Germline V CDR1 and CDR2: SGHRS, YFSETQ. V was cut by 3 bases and J by 3 bases, with 15 bases left in between. CDR3 length: 15 residues. The CDR3 reads CASSSLWGFDYGYTF. CDR3 bases: TGCGCCAGCAGCTCCCTGTGGGGTTTTGACTATGGCTACACCTTC.

The chain links TRBV6-1 to TRBJ1-2, with unresolved D. The CDR3 is 12 amino acids. Trimming took off 7 bases at V and 2 bases at J, with 8 bases between the two ends. Germline-derived CDR1 and CDR2 are MNHNS and SASEGT. DNA for the CDR3: TGTGCCAGCACCACGGGGAACTATGGCTACACCTTC. Encoded protein: CASTTGNYGYTF.

V and J are TRBV27 and TRBJ2-1; D is unclear. V gave up 1 base and J gave up 5 bases, with 9 bases separating them. The CDR3 length is 14 residues. Per the germline V gene, CDR1 is MNHEY and CDR2 is SMNVEV (reference sequence). The CDR3: CASSLLARDNEQFF. In nucleotides, the CDR3 is TGTGCCAGCAGTTTATTGGCTAGGGACAATGAGCAGTTCTTC.

CDR3 DNA sequence: TGTGCCATCAGTGAGGCTGCACAGGGAACCAAAAACATTCAGTACTTC. This codes for CAISEAAQGTKNIQYF. V gene TRBV10-3 combines with J gene TRBJ2-4, with D perhaps matching TRBD1 (6 bases). The V gene's germline CDR1 is ENHRY and CDR2 SYGVKD. The ends were cut back, 2 bases at V and 2 bases at J, with 13 bases in the middle. CDR3 length equals 16 residues.

V usage is TRBV11-2 and J usage is TRBJ2-7; no clear D gene. The CDR3 is 15 residues long. V was clipped by 1 base and J by 3 bases, with 13 bases between them. CDR1 SGHAT and CDR2 FQNNGV come from the germline V gene. CDR3 nucleotides: TGTGCCAGCAGCTTAGGTCCCCCTCCTAACTACGAGCAGTACTTC. It yields the protein CASSLGPPPNYEQYF.

The genes are TRBV10-1 and TRBJ2-5, with D possibly TRBD2 on 5 matching bases. The CDR3 totals 15 residues. Germline V CDR1 and CDR2: WNHNN, SYGVQD (reference sequence). The germline V and J ends were trimmed by 2 bases and 1 base, with 11 bases remaining between them. This CDR3 is CASSEGGRPQETQYF. CDR3 bases: TGCGCCAGCAGTGAGGGAGGACGGCCCCAAGAGACCCAGTACTTC.

Of note for this clone: The same CDR3 is also encoded by other DNA sequences in this sample. V usage is TRBV19 and J usage is TRBJ1-5; 9 bases agree with TRBD1. The germline CDR1 and CDR2 sequences are LNHDA and SQIVND (reference sequence). The V gene end was trimmed by 5 bases and the J gene end by 5 bases; junction bases not matched to a gene: 1. This CDR3 has 13 residues. The CDR3 loop is CASSRTGDQPQHF. CDR3 nucleotides: TGTGCCAGTAGTCGGACAGGGGATCAGCCCCAGCATTTT.

This chain links TRBV5-1 with TRBJ2-2; D is unresolved. With 7 bases removed from V and 4 bases from J, the gap between germline ends came to 17 bases. Looked up from germline, CDR1 is SGHRS and CDR2 is YFSETQ. The CDR3 consists of 15 residues. The CDR3 DNA follows: TGCGCCAGCTCCGACACCAGACATGGCACCGGGGAGCTGTTTTTT. It yields the protein CASSDTRHGTGELFF.

The chain carries TRBV10-1 and TRBJ2-7; D unclear. The CDR3 is 12 amino acids. Germline values: CDR1 WNHNN, CDR2 SYGVQD (reference sequence). Between the trimmed V and J ends, which lost 3 bases and 9 bases, there was a span of 12 bases. The CDR3 is CASSDSSSGQYF. For the CDR3, the DNA is TGCGCCAGCAGTGATAGTTCTTCGGGGCAGTACTTC.

The rearrangement links TRBV9 to TRBJ2-3; D could derive from TRBD1 or TRBD2 (5 bases each). In germline, CDR1 is SGDLS, CDR2 YYNGEE. The V end was cut by 2 bases, the J end by 9 bases, with 13 bases between. CDR3 length: 13 amino acids. The CDR3 spells CASSVFGWDTQYF. Here the CDR3 DNA reads TGTGCCAGCAGCGTTTTTGGATGGGACACGCAGTATTTT.

The rearrangement uses TRBV19 and TRBJ1-6, with unresolved D. Trimming removed 5 bases at V and 7 bases at J, with 6 bases between. Germline lookup yields CDR1 LNHDA and CDR2 SQIVND (reference sequence). The CDR3 is 12 residues long. DNA of the CDR3: TGTGCCAGTAGTGGTCAAAATTCACCCCTCCACTTT. It specifies CASSGQNSPLHF.

The CDR3 sequence: CASSRDRGGNQPQHF. The CDR3 DNA reads TGTGCCAGCAGCCGTGACAGGGGAGGCAATCAGCCCCAGCATTTT. The chain couples TRBV5-5 to TRBJ1-5; 8 bases line up with TRBD1. The length of the CDR3 is 15 residues. CDR1 is SGHKS and CDR2 is YYEKEE in the germline V gene (reference sequence). Trimming took 4 bases from V and 2 from J; bases not matched to a gene: 5.

A remark on this clone: The junction departs from germline at one end; a sequencing error may be responsible. The chain has TRBV28 and TRBJ1-1, with 9 nucleotides matching TRBD1. Germline values: CDR1 MDHEN, CDR2 SYDVKM. CDR3 length equals 17 residues. Here the CDR3 reads CASRLFTGGAWSTEAFF. The CDR3 nucleotides are TGTGCCAGCAGATTATTTACAGGGGGCGCTTGGTCCACTGAAGCTTTCTTT.

The rearrangement joins TRBV29-1 to TRBJ1-2; 10 nucleotides agree with TRBD1. The germline V gene has CDR1 SQVTM and CDR2 ANQGSEA. Trimming at V came to 6 bases and at J to 4 bases, leaving 5 bases not matched to a gene. The CDR3 is 13 residues long. CDR3 region: CSVERTGGYGYTF. Here the CDR3 DNA reads TGCAGCGTCGAAAGGACAGGGGGCTATGGCTACACCTTC.